Listed below are T cell receptor beta chains from one sample, sequenced in a study of T-cell memory formation after mild COVID-19. Each CDR3 protein is one row after TCRdb ran MiXCR on the 5' RACE reads. The table shows 380,000 or so distinct CDR3 sequences, with under 15% occurring only once. The sequenced sample was PBMCs or a T cell subset sorted from them (not recorded which). These receptor sequences come from a man between 18 and 29 years old who had mild COVID-19 (a few samples of this study predate the infection). Cell type and time point are not known. Each CDR3 is given with its conserved first and last residue. A D gene is named only where the DNA matches it firmly. Clone size is shown for a subset of rows, as once, few, many or a class of expanded clone.

d_gene: .
j_gene: TRBJ2-3
abundance: few
v_gene: TRBV2
CDR3nt: TGTGCCAGCAGTGCCGGGGCGAATACGCAGTATTTT
CDR3aa: CASSAGANTQYF

d_gene: .
j_gene: TRBJ1-5
abundance: once
v_gene: TRBV27
CDR3nt: TGTGCCAGCAGCCCCTCCTCGACAGGAGGAAATCAGCCCCAGCATTTT
CDR3aa: CASSPSSTGGNQPQHF

d_gene: .
j_gene: TRBJ2-3
abundance: .
v_gene: TRBV10-3
CDR3nt: TGTGCCATCGGCAGGGGGGGCACAGATACGCAGTATTTT
CDR3aa: CAIGRGGTDTQYF

d_gene: .
j_gene: TRBJ1-2
abundance: .
v_gene: TRBV9
CDR3nt: TGTGCCAGCAGCGTAGAGGGATTCAATGGCTACACCTTC
CDR3aa: CASSVEGFNGYTF

d_gene: .
j_gene: TRBJ1-5
abundance: few
v_gene: TRBV2
CDR3nt: TGTGCCAGCAGTTGGGGTAACAATCAGCCCCAGCATTTT
CDR3aa: CASSWGNNQPQHF

d_gene: TRBD1
j_gene: TRBJ2-3
abundance: .
v_gene: TRBV12-3/TRBV12-4
CDR3nt: TGTGCCAGCAGTTTAGACAGGGGGCACACAGATACGCAGTATTTT
CDR3aa: CASSLDRGHTDTQYF

d_gene: .
j_gene: TRBJ2-3
abundance: few
v_gene: TRBV20-1
CDR3nt: TGCAGTGCCGGGACTTGGAATAAGGCCGATACGCAGTATTTT
CDR3aa: CSAGTWNKADTQYF

d_gene: .
j_gene: TRBJ2-1
abundance: .
v_gene: TRBV25-1
CDR3nt: TGTGCCAGCAGTGAATACAGGAACCGTCACGAGCAGTTCTTC
CDR3aa: CASSEYRNRHEQFF

d_gene: TRBD1
j_gene: TRBJ1-1
abundance: few
v_gene: TRBV7-3
CDR3nt: TGTGCCAGCAGCCTACAGGGGTCGGGCACTGAAGCTTTCTTT
CDR3aa: CASSLQGSGTEAFF

d_gene: .
j_gene: TRBJ2-4
abundance: .
v_gene: TRBV20-1
CDR3nt: TGCAGTGCTAGAGCGGCAGGGGCCTCAAAAAACATTCAGTACTTC
CDR3aa: CSARAAGASKNIQYF

d_gene: TRBD2
j_gene: TRBJ2-3
abundance: .
v_gene: TRBV19
CDR3nt: TGTGCCAGTAATCTACTAGCGGGGGGCAATACAGATACGCAGTATTTT
CDR3aa: CASNLLAGGNTDTQYF

d_gene: .
j_gene: TRBJ1-3
abundance: .
v_gene: TRBV20-1
CDR3nt: TGCAGTGCTATCACGCCGGGACCCTCCGGGGACACCATATATTTT
CDR3aa: CSAITPGPSGDTIYF

d_gene: .
j_gene: TRBJ1-2
abundance: few
v_gene: TRBV29-1
CDR3nt: TGCAGCGTTGATCACGGCCGCTATGGCTACACCTTC
CDR3aa: CSVDHGRYGYTF

d_gene: .
j_gene: TRBJ1-1
abundance: .
v_gene: TRBV18
CDR3nt: TGTGCCAGCTCACCATCTGAGAGGACTGAAGCTTTCTTT
CDR3aa: CASSPSERTEAFF

d_gene: TRBD2
j_gene: TRBJ2-3
abundance: many
v_gene: TRBV6-4
CDR3nt: TGTGCCAGCAGTGACTCAGCGGGGGGGCCAGATACGCAGTATTTT
CDR3aa: CASSDSAGGPDTQYF

d_gene: TRBD1
j_gene: TRBJ1-2
abundance: .
v_gene: TRBV5-1
CDR3nt: TGCGCCAGCAGCTTGGGACAGGGAGTCTCCTATGGCTACACCTTC
CDR3aa: CASSLGQGVSYGYTF

d_gene: .
j_gene: TRBJ2-1
abundance: .
v_gene: TRBV11-2
CDR3nt: TGTGCCAGCACCCGAACCGGACCCCACTATGAGCAGTTCTTC
CDR3aa: CASTRTGPHYEQFF

d_gene: TRBD1
j_gene: TRBJ2-7
abundance: .
v_gene: TRBV20-1
CDR3nt: TGCAGTGCTTCCGGGACAGGGGTGTCTGGCGAGCAGTACTTC
CDR3aa: CSASGTGVSGEQYF

d_gene: TRBD2
j_gene: TRBJ2-1
abundance: few
v_gene: TRBV5-1
CDR3nt: TGCGCCAGCAGCTTGGGAGCGGGGTACAGCGATCATGAGCAGTTCTTC
CDR3aa: CASSLGAGYSDHEQFF

d_gene: .
j_gene: TRBJ1-1
abundance: few
v_gene: TRBV14
CDR3nt: TGTGCCAGCAGCCAAATAGGGGGTCGCACCTGGACGACTGAAGCTTTCTTT
CDR3aa: CASSQIGGRTWTTEAFF

d_gene: .
j_gene: TRBJ1-3
abundance: .
v_gene: TRBV2
CDR3nt: TGTGCCAGCAGTGCCACTCTCTCTGGAAACACCATATATTTT
CDR3aa: CASSATLSGNTIYF

d_gene: .
j_gene: TRBJ2-3
abundance: few
v_gene: TRBV18
CDR3nt: TGTGCCAGCTCACCCCTTCAAGATACGCAGTATTTT
CDR3aa: CASSPLQDTQYF

d_gene: .
j_gene: TRBJ1-1
abundance: few
v_gene: TRBV4-3
CDR3nt: TGCGCCAGCAGCCAAGATGTCAGGGGCCCCACTGAAGCTTTCTTT
CDR3aa: CASSQDVRGPTEAFF

d_gene: TRBD2
j_gene: TRBJ2-5
abundance: .
v_gene: TRBV23-1
CDR3nt: TGCGCCAGCCAAGGCGGGGGATGGGTCGGGAAGACCCAGTACTTC
CDR3aa: CASQGGGWVGKTQYF

d_gene: .
j_gene: TRBJ2-3
abundance: many
v_gene: TRBV5-1
CDR3nt: TGCGCCAGCAGGGGGGGGCCCCCCACAGATACGCAGTATTTT
CDR3aa: CASRGGPPTDTQYF

d_gene: .
j_gene: TRBJ2-1
abundance: once
v_gene: TRBV7-3
CDR3nt: TGTGCCAGCAGCTTATTGGTAGGGAAAGGAAATGAGCAGTTCTTC
CDR3aa: CASSLLVGKGNEQFF

d_gene: .
j_gene: TRBJ1-3
abundance: .
v_gene: TRBV3-1
CDR3nt: TGTGCCAGCAGCCTTTCCGGTACCTCTGGAAACACCATATATTTT
CDR3aa: CASSLSGTSGNTIYF

d_gene: .
j_gene: TRBJ2-5
abundance: .
v_gene: TRBV28
CDR3nt: TGTGCCAGCTGTTTCAAGAGGAGAGAGACCCAGTACTTC
CDR3aa: CASCFKRRETQYF

d_gene: .
j_gene: TRBJ1-2
abundance: .
v_gene: TRBV6-1
CDR3nt: TGTGCCAGCAGTGAAGTCCCCTTTTCGGGGGGCTACACCTTC
CDR3aa: CASSEVPFSGGYTF

d_gene: .
j_gene: TRBJ2-3
abundance: few
v_gene: TRBV6-5
CDR3nt: TGTGCCAGCAGTTCCTTCGGGGCTGGCAGTTATACGCAGTATTTT
CDR3aa: CASSSFGAGSYTQYF

d_gene: .
j_gene: TRBJ1-1
abundance: few
v_gene: TRBV18
CDR3nt: TGTGCCAGCTCACCGGCAGCGGGTGAGACTGAAGCTTTCTTT
CDR3aa: CASSPAAGETEAFF

d_gene: .
j_gene: TRBJ2-1
abundance: many
v_gene: TRBV27
CDR3nt: TGTGCCAGCAACGAAAGGGGGTTGGATGAGCAGTTCTTC
CDR3aa: CASNERGLDEQFF

d_gene: .
j_gene: TRBJ1-1
abundance: few
v_gene: TRBV5-1
CDR3nt: TGCGCCAGCAGCCCCGGATCCACTTCGAACACTGAAGCTTTCTTT
CDR3aa: CASSPGSTSNTEAFF

d_gene: TRBD1
j_gene: TRBJ2-7
abundance: .
v_gene: TRBV5-1
CDR3nt: TGCGCCAGCAGCTACAGGGGGAACTACGAGCAGTACTTC
CDR3aa: CASSYRGNYEQYF

d_gene: .
j_gene: TRBJ1-6
abundance: .
v_gene: TRBV11-1
CDR3nt: TGTGCCAGCAGCTCTGTTGGTCAGGGGAATTCACCCCTCCACTTT
CDR3aa: CASSSVGQGNSPLHF